The rows below give T cell receptor beta chains drawn from one sample of a study of blood T cell repertoires in COVID-19. Profiled with immunoSEQ multiplex PCR; TCRdb holds only in-frame clones, not every one. The table records under 200,000 clones, more than 60% of them present only once. The sample comprised peripheral blood. The source of these receptors is a man between 65 and 85 years old with acute or convalescent COVID-19. Both conserved end residues are part of each CDR3. Fields, in order: V gene, D gene, clone size, J gene, CDR3 protein, CDR3 DNA. A D gene is named only where the DNA matches it firmly. Rows give clone size only sometimes, using once, few, many, or a class for an expanded clone.

TRBV3-1/TRBV3-2	.	.	TRBJ2-1	CASSQTQDNEQFF	TGTGCCAGCAGCCAAACTCAGGACAATGAGCAGTTCTTC
TRBV28	TRBD1	.	TRBJ2-7	CASHFGTASYEQYF	TGTGCCAGCCATTTCGGGACAGCCTCCTACGAGCAGTACTTC
TRBV10-3	TRBD2	.	TRBJ2-1	CAISETSSGSSYNEQFF	TGTGCCATCAGTGAAACATCTAGCGGGAGCTCCTACAATGAGCAGTTCTTC
TRBV28	TRBD1	.	TRBJ1-5	CASKTGSNQPQHF	TGTGCCAGCAAGACAGGGAGCAATCAGCCCCAGCATTTT
TRBV5-1	.	.	TRBJ1-2	CASSLPGHPPPYGYTF	TGCGCCAGCAGCTTGCCGGGACACCCCCCACCCTATGGCTACACCTTC
TRBV5-1	TRBD1	.	TRBJ2-3	CASSLGQDTDTQYF	TGCGCCAGCAGCCTAGGACAGGACACAGATACGCAGTATTTT
TRBV3-1/TRBV3-2	TRBD2	few	TRBJ2-5	CASSQETSGRGGETQYF	TGTGCCAGCAGCCAAGAAACTAGCGGGAGAGGGGGGGAGACCCAGTACTTC
TRBV30	TRBD1	.	TRBJ2-2	CAWSPDRAVGELFF	TGTGCCTGGAGTCCTGACAGGGCGGTCGGGGAGCTGTTTTTT
TRBV28	TRBD1	.	TRBJ1-1	CASSSWRVQGAEAFF	TGTGCCAGCAGTTCCTGGCGGGTTCAGGGGGCTGAAGCTTTCTTT
TRBV7-7	.	.	TRBJ2-5	CASSLLGGGQETQYF	TGTGCTAGCAGCTTGCTGGGAGGGGGTCAAGAGACCCAGTACTTC
TRBV3-1/TRBV3-2	.	.	TRBJ2-3	CASSHLLGGSTDTQYF	TGTGCCAGCAGTCATCTACTCGGGGGTAGCACAGATACGCAGTATTTT
TRBV2	TRBD1	.	TRBJ2-2	CASSEDRGTGELFF	TGTGCCAGCAGTGAAGACAGGGGGACCGGGGAGCTGTTTTTT
TRBV11-3	.	.	TRBJ2-5	CASSLVPLAGQTQYF	TGTGCCAGCAGCTTAGTGCCCCTAGCAGGCCAGACCCAGTACTTC
TRBV5-6	.	.	TRBJ1-1	CASSLTGIEAFF	TGTGCCAGCAGCTTAACAGGGATTGAAGCTTTCTTT
TRBV27	TRBD2	.	TRBJ2-7	CASSLFGASGRAHYEQYF	TGTGCCAGCAGTTTATTTGGGGCTAGCGGGAGGGCCCACTACGAGCAGTACTTC
TRBV28	TRBD1	.	TRBJ1-3	CASSKHRDRAGNTIYF	TGTGCCAGCAGTAAACATCGCGACAGGGCTGGAAACACCATATATTTT
TRBV9	TRBD1	.	TRBJ2-1	CASSPRQGSSGGSYNEQFF	TGTGCCAGCAGCCCCAGACAGGGGTCCTCCGGCGGGTCCTACAATGAGCAGTTCTTC
TRBV27	TRBD1	.	TRBJ1-1	CASSQRQGATEAFF	TGTGCCAGCAGTCAGAGACAGGGGGCAACTGAAGCTTTCTTT
TRBV7-9	TRBD2	.	TRBJ2-1	CASVQREKNEQFF	TGTGCCAGCGTTCAGCGGGAGAAAAATGAGCAGTTCTTC
TRBV9	.	.	TRBJ2-1	CASSPSDHNEQFF	TGTGCCAGCAGCCCTAGCGACCACAATGAGCAGTTCTTC
TRBV5-6	.	.	TRBJ2-3	CASSLERSNAPTDTQYF	TGTGCCAGCAGCTTGGAGCGATCTAATGCCCCCACAGATACGCAGTATTTT
TRBV27	TRBD2	.	TRBJ2-3	CASSLIAGGDTQYF	TGTGCCAGCAGTTTGATAGCGGGCGGAGATACGCAGTATTTT
TRBV6-5	TRBD1	.	TRBJ2-1	CASSQVGQYNEQFF	TGTGCCAGCAGCCAGGTGGGACAGTACAATGAGCAGTTCTTC
TRBV5-4	.	.	TRBJ2-2	CASSLDNSVGAANTGELFF	TGTGCCAGCAGCTTGGATAACTCGGTAGGGGCGGCGAACACCGGGGAGCTGTTTTTT
TRBV28	.	.	TRBJ2-7	CASRISEDYEQYF	TGTGCCAGCAGGATAAGCGAGGACTACGAGCAGTACTTC
TRBV6-2/TRBV6-3	TRBD1	.	TRBJ1-1	CASSKRGQANTEAFF	TGTGCCAGCAGTAAGCGAGGACAGGCGAACACTGAAGCTTTCTTT
TRBV5-1	TRBD2	.	TRBJ2-3	CASSLVAGGPSVGTDTQYF	TGCGCCAGCAGCTTAGTTGCGGGGGGCCCGTCGGTTGGTACAGATACGCAGTATTTT
TRBV6-5	TRBD2	.	TRBJ2-3	CASRGSGGATDTQYF	TGTGCCAGCAGGGGTAGCGGGGGGGCCACAGATACGCAGTATTTT
TRBV4-1	TRBD2	.	TRBJ2-1	CASSQLAGSDGEQFF	TGCGCCAGCAGCCAGTTAGCGGGTAGTGATGGTGAGCAGTTCTTC
TRBV28	.	medium-sized	TRBJ2-7	CASRTDWGPKYF	TGTGCCAGCAGGACAGATTGGGGGCCGAAGTACTTC
TRBV5-6	TRBD1	.	TRBJ2-7	CASSRTGGREQYF	TGTGCCAGCAGCCGGACAGGGGGTAGGGAGCAGTACTTC
TRBV24-1	.	.	TRBJ2-5	CATSDLTPLGLETQYF	TGTGCCACCAGTGACCTGACTCCTTTAGGCCTTGAGACCCAGTACTTC
TRBV7-2	TRBD2	few	TRBJ2-3	CASSLVASGRMQDTQYF	TGTGCCAGCAGCTTAGTCGCTAGCGGGAGGATGCAAGATACGCAGTATTTT
TRBV28	TRBD2	.	TRBJ2-3	CASSQTSGRGDTQYF	TGTGCCAGCAGCCAGACTAGCGGGAGGGGAGATACGCAGTATTTT
TRBV6-2/TRBV6-3	.	few	TRBJ2-1	CASSDDTYNEQFF	TGTGCCAGCAGTGACGACACATACAATGAGCAGTTCTTC
TRBV19	TRBD1	.	TRBJ2-3	CASRGTGGVATDTQYF	TGTGCCAGTAGAGGGACAGGGGGAGTTGCCACAGATACGCAGTATTTT
TRBV11-2	TRBD1	.	TRBJ1-2	CASSPGQDYGYTF	TGTGCCAGCAGCCCCGGACAGGATTATGGCTACACCTTC
TRBV2	TRBD1	.	TRBJ1-3	CASSEAKGQGGNTIYF	TGTGCCAGCAGTGAAGCGAAAGGACAGGGAGGAAACACCATATATTTT
TRBV6-2/TRBV6-3	.	.	TRBJ1-6	CASSYVGYNSPLHF	TGTGCCAGCAGTTACGTCGGCTATAATTCACCCCTCCACTTT
TRBV7-9	.	.	TRBJ2-7	CASSFQPHNEQYF	TGTGCCAGCAGCTTTCAACCTCACAACGAGCAGTACTTC
TRBV12-2	.	.	TRBJ2-5	CASRLFASGSGETQYF	.
TRBV3-1/TRBV3-2	TRBD2	.	TRBJ2-7	CASSSGLASSYEQYF	TGTGCCAGCAGCTCAGGACTAGCGTCTTCCTACGAGCAGTACTTC
TRBV30	.	.	TRBJ1-3	CACFGNTIYF	TGTGCCTGCTTCGGAAACACCATATATTTT
TRBV6-5	TRBD2	once	TRBJ2-1	CASSSGTSGRNEQFF	TGTGCCAGCAGTTCTGGGACTAGCGGGAGGAATGAGCAGTTCTTC
TRBV12-3/TRBV12-4	.	few	TRBJ1-2	CASSPQSYGYTF	TGTGCCAGCAGTCCACAGTCCTATGGCTACACCTTC
TRBV11-2	.	.	TRBJ2-2	CASSLVVYTGELFF	TGTGCCAGCAGCTTAGTCGTCTACACCGGGGAGCTGTTTTTT
TRBV5-8	.	.	TRBJ1-2	CASTIGGRYNYGYTF	TGTGCCAGCACAATCGGGGGACGGTATAACTATGGCTACACCTTC
TRBV15	.	.	TRBJ1-3	CATSRAVSGNTIYF	TGTGCCACCAGCAGAGCAGTCTCTGGAAACACCATATATTTT